This TCR beta chain is drawn from a study of regulatory T cells in long-lasting Graves disease. Study conclusions and caveats: Persistent patients had more shared public clonotypes (around 2,700) than new patients (about 970). TCR diversity in persistent Graves' patients was below that of newly diagnosed ones.

Arm-PCR of CDR3 regions and iRepertoire HTBI primers were the basis on which TCR beta libraries were built. TCRdb passed the multiplex PCR reads through MiXCR, listing each CDR3 protein once. This sample yields about 400,000 distinct CDR3 sequences, of which roughly 16% are seen a single time; 20% to 25% belongs to the top ten. This clonotype was counted between two and nine times. Its antigen is not known. The time point: newly diagnosed GD, antithyroid drugs for less than 3 months. The TCR library was prepared using RNA isolated from PBMCs. The sample was also reused in another study, on T cells in Graves' hyperthyroidism and ophthalmopathy.

The clonotype originates from a woman between 18 and 29 years old with Graves disease. The sample was peripheral blood mononuclear cells (PBMCs), taken at new diagnosis, from a patient treated with antithyroid drugs.

The CDR3 nucleotides read TGTGCCAGTAGTTTGATGGCAGCTCCCACAGATACGCAGTATTTT. Protein sequence: CASSLMAAPTDTQYF. The chain is built from TRBV19 and TRBJ2-3; D gene uncertain. Looked up from germline, CDR1 is LNHDA and CDR2 is SQIVND (reference sequence). V shed 5 bases and J shed 2 bases, with 14 bases lying between them. The CDR3 loop spans 15 amino acids. The entire variable domain, with the rest obtained from reference TRBV19 and TRBJ2-3, is as follows: DGGITQSPKYLFRKEGQNVTLSCEQNLNHDAMYWYRQDPGQGLRLIYYSQIVNDFQKGDIAEGYSVSREKKESFPLTVTSAQKNPTAFYLCASSLMAAPTDTQYFGPGTRLTVL.